Detailed here is one TCR beta chain. Its antigen is not identified. This entry is derived from a study of T cell responses to AZD1222 COVID-19 vaccine. Assay: immunoSEQ multiplex PCR; the TCRdb copy retains only in-frame clones and omits some. The table lists 200,000 or so clones, about 94% of them singletons. The V gene's germline CDR1 is ENHRY and CDR2 SYGVKD. This CDR3 is 13 amino acids long. Trimming stripped 0 bases from V and 7 bases from J, with 6 bases between. Overall study findings and caveats: Samples come after the peak T cell response, not at day 14. Donors were mostly white British, more females; clonal diversity possibly underestimated.

Pooled together were second doses at about 4 or about 12 weeks. The sequences come from peripheral blood, collected 28 days after the second AZD1222 dose. The chain recombines TRBV10-3 with TRBJ1-4; D is undetermined. The receptor's source is an adult who received the AZD1222 COVID-19 vaccine. This chain's CDR3 is CAISESLVEKLFF. The CDR3 DNA is TGTGCCATCAGTGAGTCTCTTGTTGAAAAACTGTTTTTT.